This passage covers 27 T cell receptor beta chains from one sample sequenced in a study of pediatric ulcerative colitis. The table came from immunoSEQ multiplex PCR; TCRdb's copy has only in-frame clones and leaves some out. The data contain around 64,000 clones, roughly nine tenths of them singletons. The source material was blood. The receptor source for this set is a boy between 10 and 17 years old with severe ulcerative colitis.

The chain recombines TRBV10-2 with TRBJ2-1; 10 bases are a match to TRBD2. Trimming took 2 bases from V and 6 from J; bases not matched to a gene: 7. The CDR3 is 16 amino acids. From germline, CDR1 is WSHSY and CDR2 SAAADI. The CDR3 loop reads CASSETLLAGVNEQFF. The CDR3 coding sequence is TGCGCCAGCAGTGAGACCCTTCTAGCGGGAGTCAATGAGCAGTTCTTC.

The chain links TRBV7-2 to TRBJ2-7; TRBD1 might be the D (6 bases). V lost 5 bases to trimming and J lost 6 bases, with 20 bases between them. The CDR3 extends over 15 amino acids. Looked up from germline, CDR1 is SGHTA and CDR2 is FQGNSA. In nucleotides, the CDR3 is TGTGCCAGCAGCCGAGGGGGTCGTAATTGGGGCGAGCAGTACTTC. Translation gives CASSRGGRNWGEQYF.

This sequence joins TRBV27 and TRBJ2-7; maybe TRBD2 (6 bases). The germline V and J ends were trimmed by 6 bases and 3 bases, with 18 bases remaining between them. The CDR3 has 15 amino acids. Per germline, CDR1 MNHEY and CDR2 SMNVEV (reference sequence). The CDR3 sequence: CASSLTMAGNYEQYF. CDR3 DNA: TGTGCCAGCAGCCTTACTATGGCGGGAAACTACGAGCAGTACTTC.

The chain uses TRBV27 and TRBJ2-6; D remains unclear. Trimming took 6 bases from V and 4 from J, leaving 10 bases between them. Germline V gene lookup returns CDR1 MNHEY and CDR2 SMNVEV (reference sequence). The CDR3 is 14 amino acids. Written as DNA, the CDR3 is TGTGCCAGCAGCCCGATGTCAGGGGCCAACGTCCTGACTTTC. The encoded protein is CASSPMSGANVLTF. Full variable domain (outside the CDR3, taken from reference TRBV27 and TRBJ2-6): EAQVTQNPRYLITVTGKKLTVTCSQNMNHEYMSWYRQDPGLGLRQIYYSMNVEVTDKGDVPEGYKVSRKEKRNFPLILESPSPNQTSLYFCASSPMSGANVLTFGAGSRLTVL.

This chain joins TRBV7-2 and TRBJ2-2, with TRBD2 matching over 7 bases. Germline trimming cut 4 bases from V and 3 bases from J; bases unmatched to any gene: 2. CDR1 and CDR2 from the germline V gene are SGHTA and FQGNSA. There are 14 residues in the CDR3. The CDR3 DNA reads as TGTGCCAGCAGCTCCGGACTAGACACCGGGGAGCTGTTTTTT. It translates to CASSSGLDTGELFF.

The genes are TRBV5-1 and TRBJ2-7; D might be TRBD1 (5 bases). The CDR3 runs to 15 residues. V was trimmed by 0 bases and J by 7 bases, leaving 17 bases between them. CDR1 and CDR2 (germline): SGHRS, YFSETQ. The CDR3 region has the DNA TGCGCCAGCAGCTTGGGGGGCATGGGCTCGTGGGAGCAGTACTTC. The encoded protein is CASSLGGMGSWEQYF.

The chain uses TRBV27 and TRBJ2-7; a possible D gene is TRBD1 (6 bases). This CDR3 contains 14 residues. CDR1 is MNHEY and CDR2 is SMNVEV in the germline V gene (reference sequence). V gave up 8 bases and J gave up 0 bases, with 14 bases separating them. CDR3: CASGLTGVSYEQYF. CDR3 sequence (DNA): TGTGCCAGCGGATTGACAGGCGTCTCCTACGAGCAGTACTTC.

The sample holds a few counts of this clone. V gene TRBV4-1 combines with J gene TRBJ1-2, with D unclear. Germline lookup yields CDR1 MGHRA and CDR2 YSYEKL. V was pared by 4 bases and J by 1 base, with 13 bases between. This CDR3 contains 15 residues. The CDR3 loop is CASSPPLGNNYGYTF. In DNA, the CDR3 is TGCGCCAGCAGCCCACCGTTGGGAAATAACTATGGCTACACCTTC.

A single count supports this clone. The V and J genes are TRBV13 and TRBJ2-2; D may be TRBD1 (6 bases). The CDR3 sequence is 16 residues long. The germline V gene has CDR1 PRHDT and CDR2 FYEKMQ (reference sequence). Trimming took 2 bases from V and 6 from J, leaving 16 bases between them. The CDR3 is CASSLTETGGSGELFF. The CDR3 DNA follows: TGTGCCAGCAGCTTAACCGAGACAGGCGGATCCGGGGAGCTGTTTTTT.

The V and J genes are TRBV10-3 and TRBJ1-1; TRBD1 might be the D (5 bases). CDR3 length: 13 residues. The germline V and J ends were trimmed by 2 bases and 3 bases, with 7 bases remaining between them. Germline lookup yields CDR1 ENHRY and CDR2 SYGVKD. CDR3 residues: CAISEGGDTEAFF. CDR3 DNA: TGTGCCATCAGTGAGGGGGGGGACACTGAAGCTTTCTTT.

On this clone: The junction and the germline gene differ at one end; a read error may be behind it. The chain employs TRBV7-6 and TRBJ1-2; D is perhaps TRBD1 (5 bases). The CDR3 has 15 residues. Per the germline V gene, CDR1 is SGHVS and CDR2 is FNYEAQ. CDR3 loop: CASSLGTAVFDGYTF. The CDR3 nucleotides are TGTGCCAGCAGTTTAGGGACCGCCGTGTTCGATGGCTACACCTTC.

V is TRBV15 and J is TRBJ2-3; 9 bases line up with TRBD2. Looked up from germline, CDR1 is LNHNV and CDR2 is YYDKDF (reference sequence). Trimming at V came to 5 bases and at J to 6 bases, leaving 6 bases not matched to a gene. The CDR3 is 14 amino acids. CDR3 in amino acids: CATSPLAGSDTQYF. The CDR3 DNA is TGTGCCACCAGCCCACTAGCGGGTAGCGATACGCAGTATTTT. The entire variable domain, with the rest obtained from reference TRBV15 and TRBJ2-3, is as follows: DAMVIQNPRYQVTQFGKPVTLSCSQTLNHNVMYWYQQKSSQAPKLLFHYYDKDFNNEADTPDNFQSRRPNTSFCFLDIRSPGLGDTAMYLCATSPLAGSDTQYFGPGTRLTVL.

The rearrangement joins TRBV4-1 to TRBJ1-4; 8 bases are a match to TRBD1. Germline V CDR1 and CDR2: MGHRA, YSYEKL. This CDR3 region has 14 residues. V shed 6 bases and J 4 bases; nucleotides not matched to a gene: 4. CDR3 bases: TGCGCCAGCAGTCAGGGGGCAGATAATGAAAAACTGTTTTTT. It specifies CASSQGADNEKLFF.

The chain is built from TRBV7-9 and TRBJ2-7, with 14 bases aligning to TRBD2. The trim removed 10 bases at V and 3 bases at J, leaving 11 bases unmatched. There are 16 residues in the CDR3. CDR1 SEHNR and CDR2 FQNEAQ come from the germline V gene (reference sequence). The CDR3 DNA is TGTGCCACCACGGGACTAGCGGGAGAAGAAAGCTACGAGCAGTACTTC. It specifies CATTGLAGEESYEQYF.

The chain uses TRBV7-6 and TRBJ2-1; tentatively, D is TRBD1 (6 bases). From germline, CDR1 is SGHVS and CDR2 FNYEAQ. Trimming took off 5 bases at V and 2 bases at J, with 13 bases between the two ends. The CDR3 has 15 amino acids. CDR3 residues: CASSPWTATYNEQFF. The CDR3 bases are TGTGCCAGCAGCCCCTGGACAGCTACCTACAATGAGCAGTTCTTC.

The chain employs TRBV14 and TRBJ2-3; D is uncertain. Germline assignment: CDR1 SGHDN and CDR2 FVKESK. With 0 bases removed from V and 2 bases from J, the gap between germline ends came to 9 bases. The CDR3 has 15 amino acids. CDR3: CASSQDFLNTDTQYF. The CDR3 DNA is TGTGCCAGCAGCCAAGATTTCCTAAACACAGATACGCAGTATTTT.

The gene calls are TRBV19 and TRBJ1-1; no clear D gene. This CDR3 contains 12 residues. The germline gives CDR1 LNHDA, CDR2 SQIVND (reference sequence). V was clipped by 4 bases and J by 6 bases, with 9 bases between them. CDR3 protein: CASSNSVAEAFF. DNA of the CDR3: TGTGCCAGTAGTAATTCAGTCGCTGAAGCTTTCTTT.

This clone occurred a few times. V gene TRBV6-1 combines with J gene TRBJ2-1; TRBD2 matches at 12 bases. Germline trimming cut 3 bases from V and 10 bases from J; bases unmatched to any gene: 4. The length of the CDR3 is 14 residues. Looked up from germline, CDR1 is MNHNS and CDR2 is SASEGT. The CDR3 bases are TGTGCCAGCAGTGAGAGGACTAGCGGGAAAGAGCAGTTCTTC. It is translated as CASSERTSGKEQFF.

This CDR3 is CAWSVAGGFNEQFF. In DNA form, the CDR3 reads TGTGCCTGGTCAGTAGCGGGAGGGTTCAATGAGCAGTTCTTC. The rearrangement joins TRBV30 to TRBJ2-1; 11 bases are a match to TRBD2. CDR3 length: 14 amino acids. V trimming: 5 bases; J trimming: 6 bases; junction bases outside the gene matches: 6. CDR1 is GTSNPN and CDR2 is SVGIG in the germline V gene (reference sequence).

The gene calls are TRBV4-2 and TRBJ2-6, with TRBD2 as a possible D gene (5 bases). Germline V gene sequence: CDR1 LGHNA, CDR2 YNFKEQ. V was clipped by 0 bases and J by 2 bases, with 8 bases between them. There are 16 residues in the CDR3. The CDR3 here is CASSQDPGTGANVLTF. The DNA for the CDR3 is TGTGCCAGCAGCCAAGACCCCGGGACTGGGGCCAACGTCCTGACTTTC.

The chain combines TRBV6-1 with TRBJ1-5; D uncertain. Trimming shortened V by 1 base and J by 4 bases, and 11 bases separated the two germline ends. CDR1 and CDR2 from the germline V gene are MNHNS and SASEGT. This CDR3 is 15 amino acids long. The CDR3 loop is CASSEVGLGNQPQHF. CDR3 sequence (DNA): TGTGCCAGCAGTGAAGTGGGTTTGGGTAATCAGCCCCAGCATTTT.

The rearrangement joins TRBV13 to TRBJ2-7; D might be TRBD1 (6 bases). The length of the CDR3 is 13 residues. Trimming left V 2 bases short and J 3 bases short, with 8 bases between. Germline CDR1 and CDR2: PRHDT and FYEKMQ (reference sequence). The CDR3 loop reads CASSLKQGYEQYF. The DNA for the CDR3 is TGTGCCAGCAGCTTAAAACAGGGCTACGAGCAGTACTTC. The whole variable domain, filled in from reference TRBV13 and TRBJ2-7, reads AAGVIQSPRHLIKEKRETATLKCYPIPRHDTVYWYQQGPGQDPQFLISFYEKMQSDKGSIPDRFSAQQFSDYHSELNMSSLELGDSALYFCASSLKQGYEQYFGPGTRLTVT.

This sequence joins TRBV6-6 and TRBJ2-7, with 8 bases that match TRBD2. The CDR3 loop spans 15 amino acids. Germline loops: CDR1 MNHNY, CDR2 SVGAGI (reference sequence). With 0 bases clipped from V and 7 bases from J, the junction kept 8 bases outside the gene matches. Written as DNA, the CDR3 is TGTGCCAGCAGTTACTCGACAGCGGGAGCGGGTGAGCAGTACTTC. Its protein is CASSYSTAGAGEQYF.

This clone has just one count. The chain is built from TRBV20-1 and TRBJ2-7, with D maybe TRBD1 (6 bases). This CDR3 spans 11 amino acids. V was trimmed by 3 bases and J by 9 bases, leaving 12 bases between them. CDR1 and CDR2 from the germline V gene are DFQATT and SNEGSKA (reference sequence). The CDR3 sequence is CSASEQGRQYF. DNA of the CDR3: TGCAGTGCTAGCGAACAGGGTAGGCAGTACTTC.

Remarks on this clone: Sequence at one end of the junction differs from germline and may be a read error. The rearrangement links TRBV6-5 to TRBJ2-7; 11 bases match TRBD2. This CDR3 contains 15 residues. Per the germline V gene, CDR1 is MNHEY and CDR2 is SVGAGI. CDR3 loop: CASRYSTSGMYEQYF. For the CDR3, the DNA is TGTGCCAGCAGATACTCGACTAGCGGGATGTACGAGCAGTACTTC.

V and J are TRBV2 and TRBJ1-5; 7 bases line up with TRBD1. CDR1 SNHLY and CDR2 FYNNEI come from the germline V gene. The V and J ends lost 8 bases and 0 bases, in that order; junction bases with no gene match: 7. This CDR3 has 15 residues. The CDR3 loop is CASRGQATSNQPQHF. The DNA of the CDR3 is TGTGCCAGCCGAGGACAGGCAACTAGCAATCAGCCCCAGCATTTT.

This chain uses TRBV5-4 with TRBJ1-2, with 9 bases that match TRBD1. The CDR3 has 15 residues. The germline CDR1 and CDR2 sequences are SGHNT and YYREEE (reference sequence). V was pared by 2 bases and J by 2 bases, with 4 bases of the junction left unmatched. The CDR3 protein is CASSFSGQGNYGYTF. In DNA form, the CDR3 reads TGTGCCAGCAGCTTCTCAGGACAGGGGAACTATGGCTACACCTTC.